This TCR beta chain derives from a study of T-cell memory formation after mild COVID-19. The V end was cut by 0 bases, the J end by 1 base, with 8 bases between. Germline loops: CDR1 KGHDR, CDR2 SFDVKD. The CDR3 runs to 16 residues. TCRdb analysed the 5' RACE reads with MiXCR anew, one entry per CDR3 protein. In the table there are about 560,000 distinct CDR3 sequences, about a sixth of which are singletons. This clonotype was seen a few times. As yet, its antigen is unknown. The study's findings and limits: Unconfirmed was the SARS-CoV-2 specificity of second-wave clones that peaked on day 37. From day 15 to 85, contracting clones were balanced between CD4 and CD8, whereas later expanders leaned toward CD4+. The CD4+ clones that contracted clustered mainly within CM and EM, and the CD8+ clones concentrated in EMRA.

The sample taken for sequencing was PBMCs or a T cell subset sorted from them (not recorded which). This chain uses TRBV24-1 with TRBJ2-2, with a weak D call TRBD1 (6 bases). The TCR originated in an adult woman who had mild COVID-19 (a few samples of this study predate the infection). Cell type and time point are not known. CDR3 DNA: TGTGCCACCAGTGATTTGCAGGGGTGGAACACCGGGGAGCTGTTTTTT. It specifies CATSDLQGWNTGELFF.